This TCR beta chain derives from a study of CD8 T cells in Susac syndrome. Concerning this clonotype: Its antigen is not known.

High-throughput TCR beta sequencing covered peripheral CD8+ and CD4+ T cells. The authors reverse transcribed roughly 0.5 to 1 ug RNA with random hexamers. An immunoSEQ multiplex PCR amplified TCR beta CDR3 over 54 Vbeta and 13 Jbeta. TCRdb ran MiXCR on the immunoSEQ multiplex PCR reads and lists one entry per CDR3 protein. The sample shows a few hundred thousand distinct CDR3 sequences, about nine tenths of them seen only once. Deletions cut 5 bases from V and 5 bases from J, with 19 bases between. The CDR3 loop spans 16 amino acids. Germline V lookup: CDR1 SGHTA, CDR2 FQGNSA. Points from the study as a whole: It was acknowledged in the study that its TCR sequencing and HLA analysis involved a relatively small number of individuals.

The source material was CD8+ T cells from PBMCs. This chain uses TRBV7-2 with TRBJ1-5, with a possible D match to TRBD1 (6 bases). This receptor was obtained from a human donor with multiple sclerosis. This CDR3 is CASSPRGTRAYQPQHF. For the CDR3, the DNA is TGTGCCAGCAGCCCCCGTGGGACACGGGCTTATCAGCCCCAGCATTTT.